A selection of T cell receptor beta chains follows, all from one sample in a study of cytomegalovirus exposure and HLA in healthy donors. The method was immunoSEQ multiplex PCR; TCRdb's version includes in-frame clones alone and lacks a portion of them. The table includes about 140,000 clones, around 82% detected once. The sample taken for sequencing was PBMCs. The receptor set was obtained from a man aged 18 to 29 in good health and CMV-seropositive. Each CDR3 is given with its conserved first and last residue. D genes are given only for firm matches. Size tells how often a clone was seen (once, few, many) or the class of an expanded clone, and some rows leave it out.

CDR3: CASSLQYEQYF
DNA: TGTGCCAGCAGCTTACAGTACGAGCAGTACTTC
size: few
D: NA
V: TRBV7-9
J: TRBJ2-7

CDR3: CASSSGNSYNEQFF
DNA: TGTGCCAGCTCAAGCGGGAACTCCTACAATGAGCAGTTCTTC
size: NA
D: TRBD2
V: TRBV9
J: TRBJ2-1

CDR3: CASSPLTGNYGYTF
DNA: TGTGCCAGCAGTCCCCTGACAGGGAACTATGGCTACACCTTC
size: once
D: TRBD1
V: TRBV28
J: TRBJ1-2

CDR3: CASSLAGQGGIDNEQFF
DNA: TGTGCCAGCAGCTTGGCGGGACAGGGGGGAATCGACAATGAGCAGTTCTTC
size: NA
D: TRBD1
V: TRBV5-6
J: TRBJ2-1

CDR3: CASSPTDRGSGNTIYF
DNA: TGTGCCAGCAGCCCCACGGACAGGGGCTCTGGAAACACCATATATTTT
size: once
D: TRBD1
V: TRBV9
J: TRBJ1-3

CDR3: CSALNANTEAFF
DNA: TGCAGCGCACTGAACGCAAACACTGAAGCTTTCTTT
size: NA
D: NA
V: TRBV29-1
J: TRBJ1-1

CDR3: CASSQRTGIYEQYF
DNA: TGCGCCAGCAGCCAAAGGACAGGGATTTACGAGCAGTACTTC
size: NA
D: TRBD1
V: TRBV4-1
J: TRBJ2-7

CDR3: CASRQAGTEAFF
DNA: TGTGCCAGCAGACAAGCAGGCACTGAAGCTTTCTTT
size: few
D: NA
V: TRBV7-3
J: TRBJ1-1

CDR3: CASSLPSGAQFF
DNA: TGTGCCAGCAGCTTGCCGAGCGGGGCTCAGTTCTTC
size: NA
D: TRBD2
V: TRBV5-6
J: TRBJ2-1

CDR3: CASSLGTGGVGNQPQHF
DNA: TGTGCCAGCAGCTTAGGGACAGGGGGCGTCGGCAATCAGCCCCAGCATTTT
size: NA
D: TRBD1
V: TRBV7-8
J: TRBJ1-5

CDR3: CASRKREGRTGELFF
DNA: TGTGCCAGCAGGAAGCGGGAGGGCCGAACCGGGGAGCTGTTTTTT
size: NA
D: TRBD2
V: TRBV27
J: TRBJ2-2

CDR3: CASSHGGDYGYTF
DNA: TGCGCCAGCAGCCACGGGGGGGACTATGGCTACACCTTC
size: NA
D: NA
V: TRBV4-1
J: TRBJ1-2

CDR3: CSSSLGGGQARHTEAFF
DNA: TGTTCCAGCAGCTTGGGGGGAGGACAGGCCAGGCACACTGAAGCTTTCTTT
size: NA
D: TRBD1
V: TRBV7-9
J: TRBJ1-1

CDR3: CASSPPQGAPDYGYTF
DNA: TGTGCCAGCAGCCCCCCACAGGGGGCGCCGGACTATGGCTACACCTTC
size: NA
D: TRBD1
V: TRBV7-8
J: TRBJ1-2

CDR3: CASSLAGGLYNEQFF
DNA: TGTGCCAGCAGCTTAGCGGGAGGGCTTTACAATGAGCAGTTCTTC
size: NA
D: TRBD2
V: TRBV7-6
J: TRBJ2-1

CDR3: CASSYEVRGYEQYF
DNA: TGTGCCAGCAGTTACGAGGTGCGAGGTTACGAGCAGTACTTC
size: NA
D: NA
V: TRBV6-6
J: TRBJ2-7

CDR3: CASRQDRATEAFF
DNA: TGTGCCAGTAGGCAAGACAGGGCCACTGAAGCTTTCTTT
size: NA
D: TRBD1
V: TRBV19
J: TRBJ1-1

CDR3: CASSLGQGGGSTNEKLFF
DNA: TGTGCCAGCAGTCTAGGACAGGGAGGGGGCTCAACTAATGAAAAACTGTTTTTT
size: NA
D: TRBD1
V: TRBV2
J: TRBJ1-4

CDR3: CASSWTVNTEAFF
DNA: TGCGCCAGCAGCTGGACAGTCAACACTGAAGCTTTCTTT
size: once
D: NA
V: TRBV5-1
J: TRBJ1-1

CDR3: CASSVYRDF
DNA: TGTGCCAGCAGCGTATACAGGGACTTC
size: NA
D: NA
V: TRBV9
J: TRBJ2-5

CDR3: CASKDRGTAGNTIYF
DNA: TGTGCCAGCAAAGACAGGGGTACGGCTGGAAACACCATATATTTT
size: NA
D: TRBD1
V: TRBV2
J: TRBJ1-3

CDR3: CASSHGQVNQPQHF
DNA: TGTGCCAGCAGTCATGGACAGGTCAATCAGCCCCAGCATTTT
size: NA
D: TRBD1
V: TRBV7-9
J: TRBJ1-5

CDR3: CASTVAGATYNEQFF
DNA: TGTGCCAGCACCGTAGCGGGAGCCACCTACAATGAGCAGTTCTTC
size: NA
D: TRBD2
V: TRBV6-5
J: TRBJ2-1

CDR3: CASSRTTGVSEAFF
DNA: TGTGCCAGCAGTCGAACTACAGGTGTTTCTGAAGCTTTCTTT
size: NA
D: NA
V: TRBV27
J: TRBJ1-1

CDR3: CASSLRQVDEKLFF
DNA: TGTGCCAGCAGCTTACGGCAGGTAGACGAAAAACTGTTTTTT
size: NA
D: NA
V: TRBV7-9
J: TRBJ1-4

CDR3: CASSLSPGSSYNEQFF
DNA: TGCGCCAGCAGCCTCAGTCCGGGGAGCTCCTACAATGAGCAGTTCTTC
size: few
D: NA
V: TRBV4-1
J: TRBJ2-1

CDR3: CASSRTSVHSYEQYF
DNA: TGTGCCAGCAGCCGAACTAGCGTACACTCCTACGAGCAGTACTTC
size: once
D: TRBD2
V: TRBV11-2
J: TRBJ2-7

CDR3: CASRRTGKVLNTEAFF
DNA: TGTGCCAGCAGAAGAACAGGGAAGGTTCTGAACACTGAAGCTTTCTTT
size: few
D: NA
V: TRBV28
J: TRBJ1-1

CDR3: CASSLSAGVHYGYTF
DNA: TGTGCCAGCAGTTTATCGGCAGGGGTTCACTATGGCTACACCTTC
size: NA
D: NA
V: TRBV27
J: TRBJ1-2

CDR3: CASSVAGAGANEQYF
DNA: TGTGCCAGCAGCGTAGCTGGAGCAGGGGCCAACGAGCAGTACTTC
size: NA
D: NA
V: TRBV9
J: TRBJ2-7

CDR3: CASSFGLAGLYNEQFF
DNA: TGTGCCAGCAGTTTCGGACTAGCGGGACTCTACAATGAGCAGTTCTTC
size: NA
D: TRBD2
V: TRBV6-5
J: TRBJ2-1

CDR3: CASSECRRTPAEQPQHF
DNA: TGTGCCAGCAGTGAATGTAGGAGGACCCCCGCCGAGCAGCCCCAGCATTTT
size: few
D: NA
V: TRBV25-1
J: TRBJ1-5

CDR3: CASGLAGESYNEQFF
DNA: TGCGCCAGCGGACTAGCGGGAGAATCCTACAATGAGCAGTTCTTC
size: NA
D: TRBD2
V: TRBV10-2
J: TRBJ2-1

CDR3: CAISEGGNTEAFF
DNA: TGTGCCATCAGTGAGGGCGGGAACACTGAAGCTTTCTTT
size: few
D: NA
V: TRBV10-3
J: TRBJ1-1

CDR3: CASSLHDRTGYGYTF
DNA: TGCGCCAGCAGCTTACACGACCGGACGGGATATGGCTACACCTTC
size: NA
D: NA
V: TRBV5-1
J: TRBJ1-2

CDR3: CASAVGAGGKNEQYF
DNA: TGTGCCAGCGCCGTAGGAGCGGGAGGAAAGAACGAGCAGTACTTC
size: NA
D: TRBD2
V: TRBV7-9
J: TRBJ2-7

CDR3: CASSESYARQHEQYF
DNA: TGCGCCAGCAGTGAGTCTTATGCCAGACAGCACGAGCAGTACTTC
size: NA
D: NA
V: TRBV10-2
J: TRBJ2-7

CDR3: CASSRSQINTEAFF
DNA: TGTGCCAGCAGTAGGAGCCAGATTAACACTGAAGCTTTCTTT
size: NA
D: NA
V: TRBV28
J: TRBJ1-1

CDR3: CASGALTSGASYEQYF
DNA: TGTGCCAGCGGTGCTTTGACTAGCGGGGCCAGCTACGAGCAGTACTTC
size: NA
D: TRBD2
V: TRBV2
J: TRBJ2-7

CDR3: CASSRVGQVNQETQYF
DNA: TGCGCCAGCAGCCGCGTCGGACAGGTTAACCAAGAGACCCAGTACTTC
size: once
D: TRBD1
V: TRBV4-1
J: TRBJ2-5